This TCR beta chain was sequenced during a study of blood T cell repertoires in COVID-19. Here immunoSEQ multiplex PCR was the method, and the copy in TCRdb shows in-frame clones only, minus some. The data show some 42,000 clones, with 70% to 90% seen just once and more than 9% held by the top ten. Unmatched junction bases numbered 9, after V lost 4 bases and J lost 7 bases. The CDR3 runs to 15 residues. Per germline, CDR1 SGHAT and CDR2 FQDESV (reference sequence). The chain uses TRBV11-1 and TRBJ2-1, with 8 bases fitting TRBD1. Specimen: peripheral blood. The receptor was derived from a human donor in a cohort sampled during active COVID-19. For the CDR3, the DNA is TGTGCCAGCAGCTCCAGGACAGGGTGGGGAAATGAGCAGTTCTTC. This translates into CASSSRTGWGNEQFF.